This T cell receptor beta chain was identified in a study of T cell responses to AZD1222 COVID-19 vaccine. About this clone: The antigen is undetermined.

The CDR3 has 14 amino acids. In germline, CDR1 is SGHRS, CDR2 YFSETQ. V lost 0 bases and J 0 bases, leaving 7 bases between the germline ends. Study-level results: Reportedly, close to half of spike-specific TCRs are directed against unmutated variant regions.

Measured with immunoSEQ multiplex PCR; TCRdb has only the in-frame clones, and not every one. The table has some 86,000 clones, 80% seen once. Material: peripheral blood, obtained on day 0 of AZD1222 vaccination. This clonotype was sampled from an adult in good health. V usage is TRBV5-1 and J usage is TRBJ2-7; D call uncertain. The CDR3 sequence is CASSLEVSSYEQYF. The CDR3 nucleotides are TGCGCCAGCAGCTTGGAAGTCAGCTCCTACGAGCAGTACTTC.